A selection of T cell receptor beta chains follows, all from one sample in a study of blood T cell repertoires in COVID-19. Generated by immunoSEQ multiplex PCR, the TCRdb table keeps only in-frame clones and is missing some. The sample has roughly 69,000 clones; 65% to 80% are singletons. Sequencing was performed on peripheral blood. These receptors came from a woman in her 50s with acute or convalescent COVID-19. Each CDR3 is given with its conserved first and last residue. Each record gives: clone size, J gene, D gene, V gene, CDR3 DNA, CDR3 protein. D genes are given only for firm matches. Clone size, where shown, is once, few, many, or a class for clones that have expanded.

clone_size: .
j_call: TRBJ1-2
d_call: .
v_call: TRBV18
cdr3_nt: TGTGCCAGCTCACCACCGGTCGGGGGATTCTATGGCTACACCTTC
cdr3_aa: CASSPPVGGFYGYTF

clone_size: .
j_call: TRBJ1-2
d_call: TRBD1
v_call: TRBV2
cdr3_nt: TGTGCCAGCAGAAACCAGGGGGAGGGCTACACCTTC
cdr3_aa: CASRNQGEGYTF

clone_size: few
j_call: TRBJ1-2
d_call: TRBD1
v_call: TRBV6-5
cdr3_nt: TGTGCCAGCTTTCGACAGGGGTTCTTCGGCTATGGCTACACCTTC
cdr3_aa: CASFRQGFFGYGYTF

clone_size: once
j_call: TRBJ2-5
d_call: TRBD2
v_call: TRBV3-1/TRBV3-2
cdr3_nt: TGTGCCAGCAGCCAAGATGGGACTAGCGGGAGGGCCCAGTACTTC
cdr3_aa: CASSQDGTSGRAQYF

clone_size: .
j_call: TRBJ2-3
d_call: TRBD2
v_call: TRBV5-1
cdr3_nt: TGCGCCAGCAGCTTCCAGCGGGACCCTTCTCCAGATACGCAGTATTTT
cdr3_aa: CASSFQRDPSPDTQYF

clone_size: .
j_call: TRBJ1-2
d_call: TRBD1
v_call: TRBV2
cdr3_nt: TGTGCCAGCAGAGCGGGACAGGGTCTGGGCTACACCTTC
cdr3_aa: CASRAGQGLGYTF

clone_size: .
j_call: TRBJ1-5
d_call: .
v_call: TRBV27
cdr3_nt: TGTGCCAGCAGTTTTTTAGGGGACAATCAGCCCCAGCATTTT
cdr3_aa: CASSFLGDNQPQHF

clone_size: .
j_call: TRBJ1-2
d_call: .
v_call: TRBV5-4
cdr3_nt: TGTGCCAGCAGCTTGACAGCAGCCAACGCCTATGGCTACACCTTC
cdr3_aa: CASSLTAANAYGYTF

clone_size: few
j_call: TRBJ2-5
d_call: .
v_call: TRBV18
cdr3_nt: TGTGCCAGCTCACCGTATCGGGAGACCCAGTACTTC
cdr3_aa: CASSPYRETQYF

clone_size: once
j_call: TRBJ2-2
d_call: TRBD1
v_call: TRBV9
cdr3_nt: TGTGCCAGCAGCGCGCCAGACAGGGGACCCCTTATAGGCGCCGGGGAGCTGTTTTTT
cdr3_aa: CASSAPDRGPLIGAGELFF

clone_size: .
j_call: TRBJ1-3
d_call: TRBD1
v_call: TRBV28
cdr3_nt: TGTGCCAGCAGAACCGCCGGGACAGCGAACCTTGGAAACACCATATATTTT
cdr3_aa: CASRTAGTANLGNTIYF

clone_size: .
j_call: TRBJ2-7
d_call: .
v_call: TRBV4-3
cdr3_nt: TGCGCCAGCAGCCAAGATGTAGTCTACGAGCAGTACTTC
cdr3_aa: CASSQDVVYEQYF

clone_size: .
j_call: TRBJ1-6
d_call: .
v_call: TRBV10-3
cdr3_nt: TGTGCCATCGCCCTGAACCCGGATAATTCACCCCTCCACTTT
cdr3_aa: CAIALNPDNSPLHF

clone_size: .
j_call: TRBJ1-4
d_call: .
v_call: TRBV4-2
cdr3_nt: TGTGCCAGCAGCCCGGGAGTTGGGGATGAAAAACTGTTTTTT
cdr3_aa: CASSPGVGDEKLFF

clone_size: .
j_call: TRBJ2-1
d_call: TRBD1
v_call: TRBV7-6
cdr3_nt: TGTGCCAGCAGCCCGGGACAGATATACAATGAGCAGTTCTTC
cdr3_aa: CASSPGQIYNEQFF

clone_size: .
j_call: TRBJ2-3
d_call: .
v_call: TRBV7-2
cdr3_nt: TGTGCCAGCAGCCCAGTGGTGGCAAGCGGGACAGATACGCAGTATTTT
cdr3_aa: CASSPVVASGTDTQYF

clone_size: .
j_call: TRBJ1-2
d_call: TRBD1
v_call: TRBV28
cdr3_nt: TGTGCCATCCCGAGTCAAACAGGGGGGTCGGTAGACTATGGCTACACCTTC
cdr3_aa: CAIPSQTGGSVDYGYTF

clone_size: once
j_call: TRBJ2-1
d_call: TRBD1
v_call: TRBV2
cdr3_nt: TGTGCCAGCAGTCGACAGGGGGGCGCCCTATGGAATGAGCAGTTCTTC
cdr3_aa: CASSRQGGALWNEQFF

clone_size: .
j_call: TRBJ1-5
d_call: .
v_call: TRBV6-6
cdr3_nt: TGTGCCAGCAGATCCGAGGGACAGCCCCAGCATTTT
cdr3_aa: CASRSEGQPQHF

clone_size: .
j_call: TRBJ2-1
d_call: TRBD1
v_call: TRBV7-2
cdr3_nt: TGTGCCAGCAGCCGCCTAAGCGGGACAGGGGGCCATGAGCAGTTCTTC
cdr3_aa: CASSRLSGTGGHEQFF

clone_size: .
j_call: TRBJ1-5
d_call: .
v_call: TRBV28
cdr3_nt: TGTGCCAGTTCGGAGTTGGACAGTATTGATCAGCCCCAGCATTTT
cdr3_aa: CASSELDSIDQPQHF

clone_size: .
j_call: TRBJ1-2
d_call: TRBD1
v_call: TRBV7-2
cdr3_nt: TGTGCCAGCAGCCGTCGAGGGGGCAGCTATGGCTACACCTTC
cdr3_aa: CASSRRGGSYGYTF

clone_size: .
j_call: TRBJ2-2
d_call: .
v_call: TRBV4-1
cdr3_nt: TGCGCCAGCAGCCTCGGGATTTTGAACACCGGGGAGCTGTTTTTT
cdr3_aa: CASSLGILNTGELFF

clone_size: few
j_call: TRBJ2-2
d_call: .
v_call: TRBV5-1
cdr3_nt: TGCGCCAGCAAGGTCCAAGGAGGGTTGTCCACCGGGGAGCTGTTTTTT
cdr3_aa: CASKVQGGLSTGELFF

clone_size: .
j_call: TRBJ2-7
d_call: .
v_call: TRBV29-1
cdr3_nt: TGCAGCGGCTCCTGGCAGGGCTTCGAGCAGTACTTC
cdr3_aa: CSGSWQGFEQYF

clone_size: .
j_call: TRBJ2-3
d_call: TRBD2
v_call: TRBV7-2
cdr3_nt: TGTGCCAGCAGTCTTCGGACTAGCGGCACAGATACGCAGTATTTT
cdr3_aa: CASSLRTSGTDTQYF

clone_size: .
j_call: TRBJ2-1
d_call: .
v_call: TRBV5-1
cdr3_nt: TGCGCCAGCAGCCTGGACGGGGCCTACAATGAGCAGTTCTTC
cdr3_aa: CASSLDGAYNEQFF

clone_size: .
j_call: TRBJ2-7
d_call: .
v_call: TRBV19
cdr3_nt: TGTGCCAGTAACAATCTTCCGGGTCAAAAGGACGAGCAGTACTTC
cdr3_aa: CASNNLPGQKDEQYF